These 18 T cell receptor beta chains were sequenced from one sample in a study of control samples from healthy donors and cancer patients. TCRdb keeps only in-frame clones here, not all; method: immunoSEQ multiplex PCR. The sample shows about 51,000 clones, about four fifths of them seen only once. The specimen was blood. These receptors were taken from a man aged 65 to 79 in good health.

V is TRBV5-1 and J is TRBJ1-2; 7 bases map to TRBD1. V dropped 4 bases and J dropped 4; count of bases not matched to a gene: 4. CDR1 is SGHRS and CDR2 is YFSETQ in the germline V gene. The CDR3 contains 13 residues. The CDR3 here is CASSVDRAYGYTF. The CDR3 nucleotides read TGCGCCAGCAGCGTCGACAGGGCCTATGGCTACACCTTC.

This chain connects TRBV7-9 to TRBJ2-1; tentative D call: TRBD2 (7 bases). Looked up from germline, CDR1 is SEHNR and CDR2 is FQNEAQ (reference sequence). This CDR3 has 17 amino acids. V lost 2 bases and J 3 bases, leaving 17 bases between the germline ends. The CDR3 region has the DNA TGTGCCAGCAGCTTACCGCGAGGGGGGGAGATCTACAATGAGCAGTTCTTC. It yields the protein CASSLPRGGEIYNEQFF.

This rearrangement joins TRBV6-5 to TRBJ1-3; D not certain. The CDR3 is 11 residues long. Trimming removed 6 bases at V and 4 bases at J, with 4 bases between. CDR1 and CDR2 (germline): MNHEY, SVGAGI. In DNA, the CDR3 is TGTGCCAGCAGCGTAGGAAACACCATATATTTT. Amino acid sequence: CASSVGNTIYF.

This rearrangement joins TRBV5-6 to TRBJ2-7; TRBD2 might be the D (7 bases). This CDR3 comprises 15 residues. The V gene lost 4 bases and the J gene lost 0 bases, with 14 bases spanning the gap. CDR1 and CDR2 (germline): SGHDT, YYEEEE. The CDR3 coding sequence is TGTGCCAGCAGCCCCACGGGGGGCCCCTCCTACGAGCAGTACTTC. It codes for CASSPTGGPSYEQYF.

This clone was seen only a few times. The chain recombines TRBV11-2 with TRBJ1-2; D not certain. Germline CDR1 reads SGHAT; CDR2 reads FQNNGV. Trimming removed 0 bases at V and 0 bases at J, with 14 bases between. The CDR3 contains 17 residues. CDR3 nucleotide sequence: TGTGCCAGCAGCTTAGATAGCATAGGATTCCCTAACTATGGCTACACCTTC. Translated: CASSLDSIGFPNYGYTF.

Here the CDR3 DNA reads TGTGCCAGCAGGCTACTTTGGAATTCACCCCTCCACTTT. Translation gives CASRLLWNSPLHF. V is TRBV28 and J is TRBJ1-6; no reliable D call. The CDR3 has 13 amino acids. Germline-derived CDR1 and CDR2 are MDHEN and SYDVKM. V lost 6 bases to trimming and J lost 7 bases, with 10 bases between them.

This chain joins TRBV7-9 and TRBJ1-2; D is undetermined. The V gene's germline CDR1 is SEHNR and CDR2 FQNEAQ (reference sequence). CDR3 length: 13 residues. V was trimmed by 3 bases and J by 5 bases, leaving 10 bases between them. The DNA of the CDR3 is TGTGCCAGCAGCTTCCCTGTGGGATATGGCTACACCTTC. It specifies CASSFPVGYGYTF. Based on the CDR3 plus reference TRBV7-9 and TRBJ1-2, the full variable domain is DTGVSQNPRHKITKRGQNVTFRCDPISEHNRLYWYRQTLGQGPEFLTYFQNEAQLEKSRLLSDRFSAERPKGSFSTLEIQRTEQGDSAMYLCASSFPVGYGYTFGSGTRLTVV.

CDR3 DNA: TGTGCCAGTAGTATAATGTCAGGGGGCAACACCGGGGAGCTGTTTTTT. This translates into CASSIMSGGNTGELFF. The chain has TRBV19 and TRBJ2-2, with 8 bases identical to TRBD1. Germline trimming cut 2 bases from V and 2 bases from J; bases unmatched to any gene: 4. This CDR3 is 16 amino acids long. Germline V gives CDR1 LNHDA, CDR2 SQIVND (reference sequence).

CDR3: CATSDLASGTGELFF. Here the CDR3 DNA reads TGTGCCACCAGTGATTTAGCGAGTGGGACCGGGGAGCTGTTTTTT. V is TRBV24-1 and J is TRBJ2-2, with D uncertain. The CDR3 has 15 residues. The germline CDR1 and CDR2 sequences are KGHDR and SFDVKD. V dropped 1 base and J dropped 5 bases, with 10 bases sitting between them.

This clone turned up a few times. The rearrangement links TRBV5-6 to TRBJ2-7, with no clear D. CDR3 size: 15 residues. Germline V lookup: CDR1 SGHDT, CDR2 YYEEEE. Trimming took off 4 bases at V and 2 bases at J, with 16 bases between the two ends. DNA for the CDR3: TGTGCCAGCAGCCCTGGCCTTCGGGTTGCCTACGAGCAGTACTTC. Translating it yields CASSPGLRVAYEQYF.

The rearrangement links TRBV18 to TRBJ2-7; D remains ambiguous. V gave up 0 bases and J gave up 3 bases, with 6 bases separating them. CDR1 is KGHSH and CDR2 is LQKENI in the germline V gene. CDR3 length: 13 residues. Here the CDR3 DNA reads TGTGCCAGCTCACCACCGTCTCACTACGAGCAGTACTTC. Amino acid sequence: CASSPPSHYEQYF. The full variable domain, rest sourced from reference TRBV18 and TRBJ2-7, is NAGVMQNPRHLVRRRGQEARLRCSPMKGHSHVYWYRQLPEEGLKFMVYLQKENIIDESGMPKERFSAEFPKEGPSILRIQQVVRGDSAAYFCASSPPSHYEQYFGPGTRLTVT.

The chain uses TRBV4-1 and TRBJ2-1, with 9 bases fitting TRBD2. Germline V gene sequence: CDR1 MGHRA, CDR2 YSYEKL. The CDR3 totals 16 residues. After removal of 1 base from V and 7 bases from J, the junction contained 8 bases not matched to a gene. CDR3: CASSQAVAGDRNEQFF. The CDR3 coding sequence is TGCGCCAGCAGCCAAGCTGTAGCGGGAGATAGGAATGAGCAGTTCTTC.

The chain is built from TRBV6-5 and TRBJ2-2, with 8 nucleotides matching TRBD1. This CDR3 spans 15 amino acids. V lost 8 bases to trimming and J lost 4 bases; unmatched junction nucleotides: 9. Germline V lookup: CDR1 MNHEY, CDR2 SVGAGI. CDR3 sequence: CASRDRYFSTGELFF. The CDR3 bases are TGTGCCAGCCGGGACAGGTATTTTTCCACCGGGGAGCTGTTTTTT.

This clone was counted only a few times. The CDR3: CASSTSHRDRGRGGELFF. The CDR3 DNA reads as TGCGCCAGCAGCACGTCGCACCGGGACAGGGGGCGCGGCGGGGAGCTGTTTTTT. The V and J genes are TRBV4-1 and TRBJ2-2, with 12 bases fitting TRBD1. The CDR3 is made up of 18 amino acids. Trimming cost V 5 bases and J 7 bases; bases outside gene matches: 14. Germline CDR1 reads MGHRA; CDR2 reads YSYEKL.

The DNA for the CDR3 is TGCGCCAGCAGCTTGGTGGCAGGGGACACTGAAGCTTTCTTT. Its translation is CASSLVAGDTEAFF. The rearrangement joins TRBV5-1 to TRBJ1-1; TRBD1 is a possible D gene (6 bases). CDR3 size: 14 residues. V lost 0 bases, J lost 3 bases, and 9 bases lay in between. Germline values: CDR1 SGHRS, CDR2 YFSETQ.

The chain combines TRBV5-4 with TRBJ2-1; D is ambiguous. The CDR3 consists of 11 residues. Trimming took off 1 base at V and 8 bases at J, with 4 bases between the two ends. Germline CDR1 reads SGHNT; CDR2 reads YYREEE (reference sequence). Here the CDR3 reads CASSLLYEQFF. Written as DNA, the CDR3 is TGTGCCAGCAGCTTGTTATATGAGCAGTTCTTC.

For the CDR3, the DNA is TGTGCCAGTAGTCGGTGGGGGAACACTGAAGCTTTCTTT. Translating gives CASSRWGNTEAFF. The J gene is TRBJ1-1, the V gene TRBV19; D is undetermined. Deletions cut 5 bases from V and 1 base from J, with 8 bases between. Germline-derived CDR1 and CDR2 are LNHDA and SQIVND (reference sequence). The CDR3 extends over 13 amino acids.

V is TRBV28 and J is TRBJ1-5, with 9 bases lining up with TRBD1. Germline V gene sequence: CDR1 MDHEN, CDR2 SYDVKM. The CDR3 totals 21 residues. The trim removed 3 bases at V and 3 bases at J, leaving 21 bases unmatched. The CDR3: CASSFMKTPGTGYFYNQPQHF. The CDR3 bases are TGTGCCAGCAGTTTCATGAAAACCCCCGGGACAGGGTATTTTTACAATCAGCCCCAGCATTTT.